These 9 T cell receptor beta chains came from one sample sequenced in a study of low-dose radiotherapy and immunotherapy resistance in tumors. Primers used for first-strand cDNA, a TRAV- and TRBV-specific set, covered both alpha and beta chains. TCRs were put through 20 to 25 PCR cycles of amplification with Phusion. A constant-region primer and the V-primer adapter served as the primer pair. MiXCR, applied by TCRdb to the reads, yields one record per CDR3 protein. The data show 40,000 or so distinct CDR3 sequences, around 20% seen once. Specified time point: after trial treatment. The treatment here: LDRT plus nivolumab, ipilimumab, low-dose cyclophosphamide and aspirin (RACIN trial). Sequencing was performed on PBMCs, taken after low-dose radiotherapy plus immunotherapy. The receptor source for this set is a female donor with ovarian cancer.

This clonotype was seen repeatedly, ten times or more. The chain links TRBV29-1 to TRBJ1-5, with 11 bases matching TRBD1. Germline assignment: CDR1 SQVTM and CDR2 ANQGSEA. This CDR3 has 21 residues. V was clipped by 3 bases and J by 0 bases; unmatched bases: 19. This chain's CDR3 is CSVDSWDRGFRRVYSNQPQHF. The CDR3 coding sequence is TGCAGCGTTGATTCGTGGGACAGGGGGTTTAGGCGGGTTTATAGCAATCAGCCCCAGCATTTT.

Ten or more counts support this clonotype. The chain uses TRBV20-1 and TRBJ2-3; 9 bases fit TRBD2. Germline trimming cut 0 bases from V and 2 bases from J; bases unmatched to any gene: 6. The CDR3 is 16 amino acids. Germline values: CDR1 DFQATT, CDR2 SNEGSKA (reference sequence). This chain's CDR3 is CSARERRGGFTDTQYF. The CDR3 DNA follows: TGCAGTGCTAGAGAGCGGCGGGGGGGATTCACAGATACGCAGTATTTT.

This clonotype was recorded many times. V and J are TRBV29-1 and TRBJ1-1; no reliable D call. Looked up from germline, CDR1 is SQVTM and CDR2 is ANQGSEA. The length of the CDR3 is 14 residues. The germline V and J ends were trimmed by 2 bases and 0 bases, with 10 bases remaining between them. Written as DNA, the CDR3 is TGCAGCGTTGAATCGTTGTCCATGAACACTGAAGCTTTCTTT. This gives the protein CSVESLSMNTEAFF.

Many counts were recorded for this clonotype. V and J are TRBV7-2 and TRBJ1-2; D gene unclear. The CDR3 sequence is 14 residues long. Trimming removed 1 base at V and 2 bases at J, with 8 bases between. Germline V gene sequence: CDR1 SGHTA, CDR2 FQGNSA. The DNA for the CDR3 is TGTGCCAGCAGCTTAGTACATGCCAACTATGGCTACACCTTC. Residues: CASSLVHANYGYTF.

This clonotype is medium-sized within its sample. The chain joins TRBV4-2 to TRBJ2-6; the D gene could be TRBD1 or TRBD2 (6 bases each). Trimming removed 0 bases at V and 2 bases at J, with 8 bases between. This CDR3 is 16 amino acids long. The germline CDR1 and CDR2 sequences are LGHNA and YNFKEQ. CDR3 nucleotides: TGTGCCAGCAGCCAAGAGGAGGGGGCTGGGGCCAACGTCCTGACTTTC. This sequence encodes CASSQEEGAGANVLTF.

This clonotype was counted between two and nine times. The rearrangement joins TRBV18 to TRBJ1-5, with 7 positions matching TRBD1. With 3 bases clipped from V and 2 bases from J, the junction kept 10 bases outside the gene matches. Germline CDR1 is KGHSH and CDR2 is LQKENI. The length of the CDR3 is 17 residues. The CDR3 here is CASSPPNLDRGNQPQHF. The DNA for the CDR3 is TGTGCCAGCTCACCCCCGAATTTAGACAGGGGCAATCAGCCCCAGCATTTT.

At least ten counts were recorded for this clonotype. V is TRBV3-1 and J is TRBJ2-7; D perhaps matches TRBD2 (7 bases). Trimming took off 0 bases at V and 5 bases at J, with 23 bases between the two ends. The germline gives CDR1 LGHDT, CDR2 YNNKEL (reference sequence). This CDR3 spans 18 amino acids. CDR3 bases: TGTGCCAGCAGCCAAGATTATGGCGGGGGCGGGAGAATTGACGAGCAGTACTTC. This gives the protein CASSQDYGGGGRIDEQYF.

This clonotype was counted ten times or more. V is TRBV6-5 and J is TRBJ2-7, with a weak D call TRBD2 (6 bases). Trimming stripped 0 bases from V and 6 bases from J, with 15 bases between. The CDR3 spans 15 residues. Germline V gene data show CDR1 as MNHEY and CDR2 as SVGAGI. The CDR3 protein is CASSYSGGIRTEQYF. DNA of the CDR3: TGTGCCAGCAGTTACTCGGGGGGAATCCGAACCGAGCAGTACTTC.

This clonotype was seen at least ten times. The gene calls are TRBV7-2 and TRBJ2-2; D perhaps matches TRBD2 (7 bases). CDR3 length: 16 amino acids. CDR1 and CDR2 from the germline V gene are SGHTA and FQGNSA. The V gene lost 5 bases and the J gene lost 4 bases, with 17 bases spanning the gap. The CDR3 DNA reads TGTGCCAGCAGCCCCCCGGGGGGCTCGGTCACCGGGGAGCTGTTTTTT. It is translated as CASSPPGGSVTGELFF.